This TCR beta chain was identified during a study of regulatory T cells in long-lasting Graves disease. Study-wide results and caveats: Authors noted too few samples as a limitation.

This clonotype was observed at least ten times. The antigen is unknown. Construction of the TCR beta libraries employed iRepertoire HTBI primers in conjunction with Arm-PCR of CDR3 regions. TCRdb analysed the multiplex PCR reads with MiXCR anew, one entry per CDR3 protein. The sample comprises roughly 500,000 distinct CDR3 sequences, approximately 13% of which are singletons, and over 7.5% rests with the top ten. J was trimmed by 5 bases and V by 6 bases; bases with no gene match: 11. Per the germline V gene, CDR1 is SGHRS and CDR2 is YFSETQ. The CDR3 extends over 16 amino acids. Time point: newly diagnosed GD, antithyroid drugs for less than 3 months. PBMCs provided the RNA from which the TCR library was made. The sample was also linked to a second study, of T cells in Graves' hyperthyroidism and ophthalmopathy.

The clonotype originates from a man in his thirties or forties with Graves disease. The chain uses TRBV5-1 and TRBJ2-1; TRBD2 agrees at 10 bases. This material consisted of peripheral blood mononuclear cells (PBMCs), taken at new diagnosis, from a patient treated with antithyroid drugs. DNA of the CDR3: TGCGCCAGCACCCCTAGGGCTAGCGGGAGTAACAATGAGCAGTTCTTC. It specifies CASTPRASGSNNEQFF. Full variable domain (outside the CDR3, taken from reference TRBV5-1 and TRBJ2-1): KAGVTQTPRYLIKTRGQQVTLSCSPISGHRSVSWYQQTPGQGLQFLFEYFSETQRNKGNFPGRFSGRQFSNSRSEMNVSTLELGDSALYLCASTPRASGSNNEQFFGPGTRLTVL.